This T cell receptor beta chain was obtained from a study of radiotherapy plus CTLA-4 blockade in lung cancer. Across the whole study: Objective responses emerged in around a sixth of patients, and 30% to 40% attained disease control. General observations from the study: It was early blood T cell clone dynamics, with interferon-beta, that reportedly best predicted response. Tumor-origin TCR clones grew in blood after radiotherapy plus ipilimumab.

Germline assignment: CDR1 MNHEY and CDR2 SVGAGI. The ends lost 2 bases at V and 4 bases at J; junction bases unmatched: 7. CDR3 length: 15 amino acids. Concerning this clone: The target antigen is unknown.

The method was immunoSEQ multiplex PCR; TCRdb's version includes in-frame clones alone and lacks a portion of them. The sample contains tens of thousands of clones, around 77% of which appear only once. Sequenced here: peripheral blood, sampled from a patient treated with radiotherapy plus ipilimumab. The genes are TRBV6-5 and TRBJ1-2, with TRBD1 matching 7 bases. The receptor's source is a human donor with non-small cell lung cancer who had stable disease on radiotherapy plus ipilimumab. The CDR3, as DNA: TGTGCCAGCAGTTACAGTCAGGGGGTAGTCTATGGCTACACCTTC. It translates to CASSYSQGVVYGYTF.